A selection of T cell receptor beta chains follows, all from one sample in a study of blood T cell repertoires in COVID-19. Profiled with immunoSEQ multiplex PCR; TCRdb holds only in-frame clones, not every one. The table lists about 400,000 clones, roughly 84% of them singletons, with around 3% in the top ten. The sequencing input was PBMCs or T cells enriched from blood (not recorded which). These receptors originate from a woman aged 25 to 45 who had recovered from COVID-19. Each CDR3 is given with its conserved first and last residue. Each record gives: D gene, J gene, clone size, V gene, CDR3 protein, CDR3 DNA. A D gene is named only where the DNA matches it firmly. The size entry is marked missing in some rows and otherwise reads once, few, many or a size class.

TRBD2 | TRBJ2-7 | - | TRBV29-1 | CSVEWREAPYEQYF | TGCAGCGTTGAATGGCGGGAGGCACCCTACGAGCAGTACTTC
TRBD2 | TRBJ2-5 | - | TRBV6-2/TRBV6-3 | CASSETSGGKETQYF | TGTGCCAGCAGTGAGACTAGCGGGGGTAAGGAGACCCAGTACTTC
- | TRBJ1-2 | - | TRBV28 | CASSLTDSNYGYTF | TGTGCCAGCAGTCTTACGGACAGTAACTATGGCTACACCTTC
- | TRBJ1-2 | - | TRBV5-1 | CASSPSYLGGDGYTF | TGCGCCAGCAGCCCCTCCTACCTGGGTGGAGATGGCTACACCTTC
- | TRBJ1-1 | medium-sized | TRBV12-3/TRBV12-4 | CASSFRGGSEAFF | TGTGCCAGCAGTTTTAGAGGGGGTTCCGAAGCTTTCTTT
- | TRBJ1-3 | - | TRBV7-9 | CASSSPGASGNTIYF | TGTGCCAGCAGCTCCCCAGGTGCGTCTGGAAACACCATATATTTT
TRBD2 | TRBJ2-7 | - | TRBV27 | CASSAGTRGLGEQYF | TGTGCCAGCAGTGCCGGGACTAGAGGCCTAGGGGAGCAGTACTTC
TRBD2 | TRBJ2-2 | - | TRBV19 | CASSIVAGGPTGELFF | TGTGCCAGTAGTATCGTAGCGGGAGGGCCCACCGGGGAGCTGTTTTTT
TRBD1 | TRBJ2-2 | - | TRBV3-1/TRBV3-2 | CASSQPGGQNTGELFF | TGTGCCAGCAGCCAACCAGGGGGCCAGAACACCGGGGAGCTGTTTTTT
TRBD1 | TRBJ2-7 | - | TRBV28 | CASSLGTGSYEQYF | TGTGCCAGCAGTTTGGGGACAGGCTCCTACGAGCAGTACTTC
TRBD1 | TRBJ1-1 | - | TRBV28 | CASSSRTGRAFF | TGTGCCAGCAGTTCGAGGACAGGGCGGGCTTTCTTT
- | TRBJ2-5 | - | TRBV24-1 | CATSASQGDQYF | TGTGCCACCAGTGCCAGTCAGGGTGACCAGTACTTC
- | TRBJ2-5 | - | TRBV25-1 | CASSELGGTQYF | TGTGCCAGCAGTGAATTGGGAGGGACCCAGTACTTC
- | TRBJ2-3 | - | TRBV4-1 | CASSDPTGTWGEYF | TGCGCCAGCAGTGATCCAACCGGGACCTGGGGGGAGTATTTT
- | TRBJ1-1 | - | TRBV28 | CASSSPHGGRNTEAFF | TGTGCCAGCAGTTCCCCCCATGGGGGGAGGAACACTGAAGCTTTCTTT
- | TRBJ2-1 | - | TRBV11-2 | CASSLAGVYNEQFF | TGTGCCAGCAGCTTAGCGGGAGTCTACAATGAGCAGTTCTTC
- | TRBJ1-1 | once | TRBV15 | CATSSRQELNTEAFF | TGTGCCACCAGCAGCAGACAGGAACTGAACACTGAAGCTTTCTTT
TRBD2 | TRBJ2-1 | - | TRBV12-3/TRBV12-4 | CASQRDTGEQFF | TGTGCCAGCCAGCGGGATACGGGTGAGCAGTTCTTC